This T cell receptor (beta chain) was identified during a study of a mutant IDH1 vaccine in newly diagnosed glioma. As for the study in general: Previous care, which was radiotherapy, temozolomide, or both, most often involved both.

As to this clone: The antigen is unknown.

The CDR3 contains 13 residues. Germline V gene sequence: CDR1 ENHRY, CDR2 SYGVKD. V was cut by 4 bases and J by 5 bases, with 11 bases left in between. Study-wide points: Changes in the top peripheral T cell clonotypes seemingly had no bearing on pseudoprogression.

This sample's time point: week 23, last vaccination. Mutant IDH1 20-mer peptide, at 300 ug, made up each vaccine dose, with topical imiquimod. Libraries were prepared by immunoSEQ multiplex PCR; TCRdb keeps only in-frame clonotypes and omits some of them. In the table there are 88,000 or so clones, roughly 85% of which are singletons. The clonotype originates from a young man with glioma. Some clones in this sample may be carry-over from other donors' samples. This rearrangement joins TRBV10-3 to TRBJ1-1; tentative D call: TRBD1 (6 bases). The specimen comprised PBMCs, sampled from a glioma patient whose treatment included an IDH1 peptide vaccine. CDR3 residues: CAISVRGATEAFF. CDR3 DNA: TGTGCCATCAGTGTGAGGGGGGCAACTGAAGCTTTCTTT.